The rows below give T cell receptor beta chains drawn from one sample of a study of blood T cells in healthy people across ages. A single record per CDR3 protein comes from TCRdb applying MiXCR to the 5' RACE reads. The profile shows 800,000 or so distinct CDR3 sequences, 62% of them singletons. Sequenced sample: blood. The source of these receptors is a man aged 30-40 years in good health. CDR3s include the opening cysteine and the closing phenylalanine or tryptophan. D genes are given only for firm matches. The listing skips clone size in some rows; elsewhere it reads once, few, many or a size class.

d_call | j_call | v_call | clone_size | cdr3_nt | cdr3_aa
TRBD1 | TRBJ2-1 | TRBV20-1 | once | TGCAGTGCGAGGGACAGGGACTACAATGAGCAGTTCTTC | CSARDRDYNEQFF
TRBD2 | TRBJ2-4 | TRBV29-1 | NA | TGCAGCGTCCTAGCGGGGGGGCCCTATCTAGCCAAAAACATTCAGTACTTC | CSVLAGGPYLAKNIQYF
NA | TRBJ2-4 | TRBV29-1 | few | TGCAGCGGGAGGAACGCCCGGGACAATGACATTCAGTACTTC | CSGRNARDNDIQYF
TRBD1 | TRBJ2-7 | TRBV4-1 | few | TGCGCCAGCAGCCATGGGGCCCAGACAGGGGTCTACGAGCAGTACTTC | CASSHGAQTGVYEQYF
TRBD2 | TRBJ2-1 | TRBV25-1 | NA | TGTGCCAGCAGTGAATGGGAAACTAGCGGGAGGGGGAATAATGAGCAGTTCTTC | CASSEWETSGRGNNEQFF
TRBD1 | TRBJ2-7 | TRBV29-1 | NA | TGCAGCGTTGAAGATCGACAGGGACCCTACGAGCAGTACTTC | CSVEDRQGPYEQYF
TRBD2 | TRBJ2-1 | TRBV12-3/TRBV12-4 | few | TGTGCCAGCAGTAGGAGAGCGGGGGGGTACAATGAGCAGTTCTTC | CASSRRAGGYNEQFF
TRBD2 | TRBJ2-1 | TRBV3-1 | NA | TGTGCCAGCAGCTCTAGCGGGGGGCTTAATGAGCAGTTCTTC | CASSSSGGLNEQFF
NA | TRBJ2-7 | TRBV9 | NA | TGTGCCAGCAGCTCGGGACACTCTAGCTCCTACGAGCAGTACTTC | CASSSGHSSSYEQYF
NA | TRBJ2-3 | TRBV7-2 | NA | TGTGCCAGCAGCCTGGTCCCCAGCCTCTCAGATACGCAGTATTTT | CASSLVPSLSDTQYF
NA | TRBJ1-5 | TRBV4-2 | NA | TGTGCCAGCAGCCAAGATAGACAGGCGAATCAGCCCCAGCATTTT | CASSQDRQANQPQHF
NA | TRBJ2-7 | TRBV6-6 | NA | TGTGCCAGCAGCCAACCGACACCTTACGAGCAGTACTTC | CASSQPTPYEQYF
TRBD2 | TRBJ2-1 | TRBV24-1 | once | TGTGCCACCAGTGATCCTAGCGGGGGGGGCTATGAGCAGTTCTTC | CATSDPSGGGYEQFF
NA | TRBJ2-3 | TRBV7-8 | NA | TGTGCCAGCAGCTTGTTCAGGGGCGCCCGTGAAGATACGCAGTATTTT | CASSLFRGAREDTQYF
TRBD1 | TRBJ2-7 | TRBV11-2 | NA | TGTGCCAGCAGCTCTAGACAGGGTACCTCCTACGAGCAGTACTTC | CASSSRQGTSYEQYF
NA | TRBJ2-2 | TRBV6-2/TRBV6-3 | NA | TGTGCCAGCAGTTTTCCCGCCGGGGAGCTGTTTTTT | CASSFPAGELFF
NA | TRBJ1-2 | TRBV6-2/TRBV6-3 | NA | TGTGCCAGCAGTTACGCCAGGGGCAACTATGGCTACACCTTC | CASSYARGNYGYTF
NA | TRBJ2-5 | TRBV21-1 | NA | TGTGCCAGCAGCAAGGCGGGAGAGAACCAAGAGACCCAGTACTTC | CASSKAGENQETQYF
TRBD2 | TRBJ2-5 | TRBV20-1 | NA | TGCAGTGCTATCCGACTAGCGGGGGACCAAGAGACCCAGTACTTC | CSAIRLAGDQETQYF
TRBD2 | TRBJ2-1 | TRBV20-1 | few | TGCAGTGCGGAACCGGGACTAGCGGGGCGACATTGGGATGAGCAGTTCTTC | CSAEPGLAGRHWDEQFF
NA | TRBJ2-5 | TRBV10-3 | NA | TGTGCCATCAGCCCCATAGGGGCAGAGACCCAGTACTTC | CAISPIGAETQYF
TRBD1 | TRBJ1-2 | TRBV6-1 | NA | TGTGCCAGCAGCGGGACAGAGTATGGCTACACCTTC | CASSGTEYGYTF
TRBD1 | TRBJ2-4 | TRBV4-3 | NA | TGCGCCAGCAGCCAAGGGGGGACAGGGGGGGATGAGCAGTACTTC | CASSQGGTGGDEQYF
NA | TRBJ1-5 | TRBV18 | NA | TGTGCCAGCTCACCACGAGTACAAGACGGCAATCAGCCCCAGCATTTT | CASSPRVQDGNQPQHF
NA | TRBJ1-5 | TRBV28 | NA | TGTGCCAGCAGGGTCCAGGGTCGGAGCAATCAGCCCCAGCATTTT | CASRVQGRSNQPQHF
TRBD2 | TRBJ2-5 | TRBV6-5 | NA | TGTGCCAGCAGTTACTCTACGGCGGGGGCCCAGTACTTC | CASSYSTAGAQYF
NA | TRBJ2-3 | TRBV27 | NA | TGTGCCAGCAGTCCCGAGTTGCTGCTAGCCAGCACAGATACGCAGTATTTT | CASSPELLLASTDTQYF
TRBD1 | TRBJ1-2 | TRBV20-1 | NA | TGCAGTGCCGGAGGGACAGGACTGGATGGCGGCTACACCTTC | CSAGGTGLDGGYTF
TRBD1 | TRBJ1-1 | TRBV20-1 | NA | TGCAGTGCCCGCCCGGACAGGGCCCACACTGAAGCTTTCTTT | CSARPDRAHTEAFF
TRBD1 | TRBJ1-4 | TRBV5-1 | NA | TGCGCCAGCAGCCGCGGGACAGGGGACGAAAAACTGTTTTTT | CASSRGTGDEKLFF
NA | TRBJ2-5 | TRBV7-2 | once | TGTGCCAGCAGCTTAGCTGCGGCGGCATGGGGCCGGGAGACCCAGTACTTC | CASSLAAAAWGRETQYF
TRBD1 | TRBJ1-2 | TRBV7-9 | NA | TGTGCCAACAGCCCGGACAGGATGAACGGCTACACCTTC | CANSPDRMNGYTF
TRBD1 | TRBJ1-2 | TRBV14 | NA | TGTGCCAGCAGCCCCAGGGGGCAGTGGGGCTACACCTTC | CASSPRGQWGYTF
TRBD1 | TRBJ1-1 | TRBV7-6 | NA | TGTGCCAGCAGCCCCCGGGACAGCCGGAACACTGAAGCTTTCTTT | CASSPRDSRNTEAFF
NA | TRBJ2-7 | TRBV3-1 | NA | TGTGCCAGCAGCCACGCCGAGGGGTCCTACGAGCAGTACTTC | CASSHAEGSYEQYF
TRBD2 | TRBJ2-2 | TRBV9 | NA | TGTGCCAGCAGCGTAGCAGCGGGGGGGGGCACCGGGGAGCTGTTTTTT | CASSVAAGGGTGELFF
NA | TRBJ2-3 | TRBV5-5 | NA | TGTGCCAGCAGCTTGAAAGACACAGATACGCAGTATTTT | CASSLKDTDTQYF
TRBD1 | TRBJ2-6 | TRBV6-2/TRBV6-3 | many | TGTGCCAGCAGAAAACCCAGCGGACAGGGGGGGCCATCTGGGGCCAACGTCCTGACTTTC | CASRKPSGQGGPSGANVLTF
TRBD1 | TRBJ2-4 | TRBV6-5 | NA | TGTGCCAGCAGGGAAACCGGGACAGCGTACTTC | CASRETGTAYF
NA | TRBJ2-4 | TRBV4-1 | few | TGCGCCAGCAGCCAAGATTTCCCGCTAGGAGCCAAAAACATTCAGTACTTC | CASSQDFPLGAKNIQYF
TRBD1 | TRBJ1-6 | TRBV12-3/TRBV12-4 | NA | TGTGCCAGCAGTTTAGCGCTGGGACAGGGCAATTCACCCCTCCACTTT | CASSLALGQGNSPLHF
TRBD1 | TRBJ2-1 | TRBV9 | few | TGTGCCAGCAGCGTAGGGGCCGGGACAGGGAACTACAATGAGCAGTTCTTC | CASSVGAGTGNYNEQFF
NA | TRBJ2-1 | TRBV11-2 | NA | TGTGCCAGCAGCTCAGGAGACGGGTTCTCCTACAATGAGCAGTTCTTC | CASSSGDGFSYNEQFF
NA | TRBJ1-6 | TRBV2 | NA | TGTGCCAGCAAGCGACGGACGGAAAGTAATTCACCCCTCCACTTT | CASKRRTESNSPLHF
NA | TRBJ1-2 | TRBV5-6 | NA | TGTGCCAGCAGCTTAGGTACAGGGTCCGCTAACTATGGCTACACCTTC | CASSLGTGSANYGYTF
NA | TRBJ1-2 | TRBV20-1 | NA | TGCAGTGCTAGAGATCTAGGTTTTTATGGCTACACCTTC | CSARDLGFYGYTF
NA | TRBJ2-1 | TRBV28 | NA | TGTGCCAGCCTGGCGGGGCGACAAGAGACCCAGTTCTTC | CASLAGRQETQFF
NA | TRBJ1-1 | TRBV11-3 | few | TGTGCCAGCAGCGGGCAGCCGAACACTGAAGCTTTCTTT | CASSGQPNTEAFF
NA | TRBJ2-1 | TRBV20-1 | NA | TGCAGTGCGAACCGGGAGTACAATGAGCAGTTCTTC | CSANREYNEQFF
TRBD1 | TRBJ1-5 | TRBV18 | NA | TGTGCCAGCTCGGGACAGGGGGCTGAGCAGCCCCAGCATTTT | CASSGQGAEQPQHF
NA | TRBJ2-5 | TRBV5-1 | NA | TGCGCCAGCAGCTTGGAGGTTGGGGGAGAAGAGACCCAGTACTTC | CASSLEVGGEETQYF
NA | TRBJ1-2 | TRBV10-3 | once | TGTGCCATCAGTGAGTCCCCGGCCGGGGCCCTCTATGGCTACACCTTC | CAISESPAGALYGYTF
NA | TRBJ1-2 | TRBV4-2 | NA | TGTGCCAGCAGCCAAGGGCTGGGGGGGCTGAACTATGGCTACACCTTC | CASSQGLGGLNYGYTF
TRBD1 | TRBJ1-2 | TRBV28 | few | TGTGCCAGCAGCCAAGGACAGGGTTGGGACAACTATGGCTACACCTTC | CASSQGQGWDNYGYTF
TRBD1 | TRBJ2-7 | TRBV20-1 | few | TGCAGTGCTAACGGACAGGGGGTCCACGAGCAGTACTTC | CSANGQGVHEQYF